This TCR beta chain is drawn from a study of cytomegalovirus exposure and HLA in healthy donors. PCR employed 60 Vbeta and 13 Jbeta primers. The assay was immunoSEQ multiplex PCR, and TCRdb's table has in-frame clones only and misses some. Of some 180,000 clones listed, over 80% are singletons. V was pared by 5 bases and J by 5 bases, with 5 bases of the junction left unmatched. Per the germline V gene, CDR1 is SSHAT and CDR2 is FNYEAQ (reference sequence). The CDR3 is 13 residues long. The receptor was derived from a male donor in good health and CMV-seronegative. The sample comprised PBMCs. The chain combines TRBV7-7 with TRBJ2-7, with 8 bases matching TRBD1. The CDR3 nucleotides read TGTGCCAGCAGCCAGGACAGGGCCGACGAGCAGTACTTC. Its protein is CASSQDRADEQYF.